The T cell receptor (beta chain) under discussion was sequenced for a study of shared clonotypes between healthy human individuals. The method was immunoSEQ multiplex PCR; TCRdb's version includes in-frame clones alone and lacks a portion of them. The repertoire holds under 850,000 clones, with around 77% as singletons. Concerning this clone: This same CDR3 is encoded by further DNA sequences in the sample.

There are 14 residues in the CDR3. V lost 6 bases to trimming and J lost 8 bases; unmatched junction nucleotides: 7. CDR1 and CDR2 from the germline V gene are MDHEN and SYDVKM. The sample taken for sequencing was memory CD4+ T cells sorted from blood. Sample subset: CD45RA-negative fraction. The receptor was isolated from a woman in her twenties or thirties in good health. V and J are TRBV28 and TRBJ1-4; 9 nucleotides match TRBD1. This CDR3 is CASSRTGAGEKLFF. The CDR3 bases are TGTGCCAGCAGCCGGACAGGGGCCGGCGAAAAACTGTTTTTT.